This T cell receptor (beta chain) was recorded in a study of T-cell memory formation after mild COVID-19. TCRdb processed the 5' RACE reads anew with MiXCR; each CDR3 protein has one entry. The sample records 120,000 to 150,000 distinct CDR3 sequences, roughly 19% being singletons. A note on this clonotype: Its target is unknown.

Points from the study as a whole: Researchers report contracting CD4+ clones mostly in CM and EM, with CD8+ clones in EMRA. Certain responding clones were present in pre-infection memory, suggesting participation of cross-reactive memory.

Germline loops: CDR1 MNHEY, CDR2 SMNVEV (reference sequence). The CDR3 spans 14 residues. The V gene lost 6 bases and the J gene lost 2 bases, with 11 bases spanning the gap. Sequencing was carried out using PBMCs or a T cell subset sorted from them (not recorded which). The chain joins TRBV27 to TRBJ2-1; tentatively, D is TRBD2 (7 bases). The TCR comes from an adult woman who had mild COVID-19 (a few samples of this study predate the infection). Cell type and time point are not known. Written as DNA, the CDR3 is TGTGCCAGCAGGGACGGGGGGCCCTACAATGAGCAGTTCTTC. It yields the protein CASRDGGPYNEQFF.